This TCR beta chain was identified in a study of T cell responses to AZD1222 COVID-19 vaccine. The CDR3 loop spans 12 amino acids. V lost 4 bases, J lost 6 bases, and 11 bases lay in between. Per germline, CDR1 SGHRS and CDR2 YFSETQ. TCRdb keeps only in-frame clones here, not all; method: immunoSEQ multiplex PCR. Counted here are more than 75,000 clones, almost 90% occurring once; the ten biggest clones make up 6% to 7.5%. Sequenced here: peripheral blood, sampled 28 days after the second AZD1222 dose. The chain employs TRBV5-1 and TRBJ2-7, with D perhaps TRBD1 (6 bases). The source of this sequence is an adult who received the AZD1222 COVID-19 vaccine. CDR3 loop: CASSLDSAEQYF. The CDR3 DNA follows: TGCGCCAGCAGCCTGGACAGCGCCGAGCAGTACTTC.